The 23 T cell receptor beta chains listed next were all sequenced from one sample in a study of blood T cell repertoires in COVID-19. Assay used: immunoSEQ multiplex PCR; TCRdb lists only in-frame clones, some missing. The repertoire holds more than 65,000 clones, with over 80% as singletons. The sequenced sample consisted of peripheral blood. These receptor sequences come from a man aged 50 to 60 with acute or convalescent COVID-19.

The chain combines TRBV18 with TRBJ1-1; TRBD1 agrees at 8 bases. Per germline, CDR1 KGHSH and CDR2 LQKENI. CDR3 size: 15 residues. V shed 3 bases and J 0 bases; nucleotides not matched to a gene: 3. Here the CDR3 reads CASSPKTGVNTEAFF. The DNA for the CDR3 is TGTGCCAGCTCACCGAAGACAGGGGTGAACACTGAAGCTTTCTTT.

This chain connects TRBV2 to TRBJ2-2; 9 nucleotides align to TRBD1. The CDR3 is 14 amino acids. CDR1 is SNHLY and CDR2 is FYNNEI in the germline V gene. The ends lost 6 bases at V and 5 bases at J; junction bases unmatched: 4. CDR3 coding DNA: TGTGCCAGCAGCGGGGACAGGGAAACCGGGGAGCTGTTTTTT. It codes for CASSGDRETGELFF.

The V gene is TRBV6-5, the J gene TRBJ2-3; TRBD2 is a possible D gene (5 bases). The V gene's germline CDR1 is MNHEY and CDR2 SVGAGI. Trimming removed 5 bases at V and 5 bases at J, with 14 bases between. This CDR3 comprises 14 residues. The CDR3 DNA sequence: TGTGCCAGCAGTATTACCAATAGCGAAGATACGCAGTATTTT. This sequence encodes CASSITNSEDTQYF.

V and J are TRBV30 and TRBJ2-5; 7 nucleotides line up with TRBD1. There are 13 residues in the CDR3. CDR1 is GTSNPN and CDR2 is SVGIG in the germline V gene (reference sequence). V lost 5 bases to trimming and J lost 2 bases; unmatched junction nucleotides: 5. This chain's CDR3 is CAWATGWQETQYF. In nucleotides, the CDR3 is TGTGCCTGGGCGACAGGGTGGCAAGAGACCCAGTACTTC.

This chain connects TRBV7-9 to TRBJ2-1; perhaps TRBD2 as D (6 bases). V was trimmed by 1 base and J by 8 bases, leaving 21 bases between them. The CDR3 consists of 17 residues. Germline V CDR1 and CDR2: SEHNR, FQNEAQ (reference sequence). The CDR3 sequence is CASSLGRTTGGRHEQFF. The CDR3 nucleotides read TGTGCCAGCAGCTTAGGTCGGACTACCGGAGGTCGGCATGAGCAGTTCTTC.

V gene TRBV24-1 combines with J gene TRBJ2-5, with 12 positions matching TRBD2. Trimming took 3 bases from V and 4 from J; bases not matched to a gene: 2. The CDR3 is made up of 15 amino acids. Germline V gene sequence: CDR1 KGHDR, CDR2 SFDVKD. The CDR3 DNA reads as TGTGCCACCAGTGATAGACTAGCGGGAGCAGAGACCCAGTACTTC. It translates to CATSDRLAGAETQYF.

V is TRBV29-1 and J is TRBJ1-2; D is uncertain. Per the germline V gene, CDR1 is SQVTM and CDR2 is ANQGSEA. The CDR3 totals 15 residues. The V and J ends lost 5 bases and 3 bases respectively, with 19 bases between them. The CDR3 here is CSVLSPERVDYGYTF. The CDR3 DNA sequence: TGCAGCGTTCTAAGTCCAGAGAGGGTTGACTATGGCTACACCTTC.

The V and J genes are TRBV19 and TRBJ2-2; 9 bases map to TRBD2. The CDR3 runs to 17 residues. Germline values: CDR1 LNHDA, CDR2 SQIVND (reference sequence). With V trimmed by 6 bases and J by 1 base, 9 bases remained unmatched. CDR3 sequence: CASSPTRLAENTGELFF. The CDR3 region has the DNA TGTGCCAGTAGCCCCACCCGACTAGCGGAGAACACCGGGGAGCTGTTTTTT. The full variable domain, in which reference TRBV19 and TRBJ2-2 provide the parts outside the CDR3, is DGGITQSPKYLFRKEGQNVTLSCEQNLNHDAMYWYRQDPGQGLRLIYYSQIVNDFQKGDIAEGYSVSREKKESFPLTVTSAQKNPTAFYLCASSPTRLAENTGELFFGEGSRLTVL.

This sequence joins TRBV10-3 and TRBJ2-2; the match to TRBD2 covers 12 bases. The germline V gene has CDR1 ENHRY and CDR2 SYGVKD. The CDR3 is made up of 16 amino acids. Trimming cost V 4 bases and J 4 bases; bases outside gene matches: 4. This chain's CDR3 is CAISASGRAGTGELFF. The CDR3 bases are TGTGCCATCAGTGCTAGCGGGAGGGCTGGCACCGGGGAGCTGTTTTTT.

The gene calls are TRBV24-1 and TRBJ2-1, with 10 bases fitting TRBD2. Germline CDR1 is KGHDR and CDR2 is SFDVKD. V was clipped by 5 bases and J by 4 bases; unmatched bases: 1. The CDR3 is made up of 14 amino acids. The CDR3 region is CATSASGGYNEQFF. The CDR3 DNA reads TGTGCCACCAGTGCTAGCGGGGGATACAATGAGCAGTTCTTC.

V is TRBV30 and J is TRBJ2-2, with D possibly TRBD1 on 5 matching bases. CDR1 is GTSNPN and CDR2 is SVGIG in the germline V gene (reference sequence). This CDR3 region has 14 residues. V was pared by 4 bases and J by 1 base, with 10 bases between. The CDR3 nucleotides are TGTGCCTGGACTTCGCAGGGGAACACCGGGGAGCTGTTTTTT. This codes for CAWTSQGNTGELFF.

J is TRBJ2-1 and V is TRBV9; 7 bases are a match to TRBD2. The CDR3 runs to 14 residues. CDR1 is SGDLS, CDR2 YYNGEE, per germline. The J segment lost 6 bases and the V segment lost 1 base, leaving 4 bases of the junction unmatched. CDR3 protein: CASSVRASGNEQFF. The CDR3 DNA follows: TGTGCCAGCAGCGTAAGGGCTAGCGGCAATGAGCAGTTCTTC.

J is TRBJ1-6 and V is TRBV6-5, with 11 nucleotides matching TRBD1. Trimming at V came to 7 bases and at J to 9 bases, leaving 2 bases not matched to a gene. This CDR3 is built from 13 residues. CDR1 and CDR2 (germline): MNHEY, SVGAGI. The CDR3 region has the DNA TGTGCCAGCACCGGGACAGGGGGTTCACCCCTCCACTTT. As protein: CASTGTGGSPLHF.

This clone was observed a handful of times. Here the CDR3 reads CAYSPSGGASYNEQFF. Here the CDR3 DNA reads TGTGCCTATAGCCCCAGCGGGGGGGCCTCCTACAATGAGCAGTTCTTC. J is TRBJ2-1 and V is TRBV7-9, with 10 bases fitting TRBD2. This CDR3 contains 16 residues. Germline CDR1 reads SEHNR; CDR2 reads FQNEAQ (reference sequence). The V segment lost 11 bases and the J segment 0 bases; nucleotides outside the gene matches: 10. The whole variable domain, filled in from reference TRBV7-9 and TRBJ2-1, reads DTGVSQNPRHKITKRGQNVTFRCDPISEHNRLYWYRQTLGQGPEFLTYFQNEAQLEKSRLLSDRFSAERPKGSFSTLEIQRTEQGDSAMYLCAYSPSGGASYNEQFFGPGTRLTVL.

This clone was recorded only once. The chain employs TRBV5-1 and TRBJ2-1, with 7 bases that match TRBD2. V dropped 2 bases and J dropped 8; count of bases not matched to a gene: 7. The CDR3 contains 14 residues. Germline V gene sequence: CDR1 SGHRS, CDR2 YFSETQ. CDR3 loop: CASSFLGLVDEQFF. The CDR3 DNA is TGCGCCAGCAGCTTCCTAGGACTAGTCGATGAGCAGTTCTTC.

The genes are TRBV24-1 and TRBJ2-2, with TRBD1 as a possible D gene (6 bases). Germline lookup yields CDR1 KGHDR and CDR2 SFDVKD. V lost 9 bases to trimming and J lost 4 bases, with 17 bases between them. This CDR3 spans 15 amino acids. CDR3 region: CATAQGMSFTGELFF. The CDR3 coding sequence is TGTGCCACCGCGCAGGGGATGAGTTTCACCGGGGAGCTGTTTTTT.

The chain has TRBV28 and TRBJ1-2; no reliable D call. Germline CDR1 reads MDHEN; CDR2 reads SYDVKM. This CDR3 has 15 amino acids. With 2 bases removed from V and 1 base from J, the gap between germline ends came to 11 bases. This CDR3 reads CASSLGVQINYGYTF. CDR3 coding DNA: TGTGCCAGCAGTTTAGGAGTGCAGATTAACTATGGCTACACCTTC.

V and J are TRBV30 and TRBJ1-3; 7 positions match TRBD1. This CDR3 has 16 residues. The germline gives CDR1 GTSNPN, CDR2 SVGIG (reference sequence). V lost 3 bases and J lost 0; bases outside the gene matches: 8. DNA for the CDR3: TGTGCCTGGAGCAAGACAGGGATCAGCTCTGGAAACACCATATATTTT. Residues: CAWSKTGISSGNTIYF.

The CDR3 region is CASSWGQGTGNTIYF. CDR3 nucleotides: TGTGCCAGCAGCTGGGGCCAGGGGACAGGAAACACCATATATTTT. The rearrangement uses TRBV7-2 and TRBJ1-3, with TRBD1 as a possible D gene (6 bases). This CDR3 has 15 residues. The V gene's germline CDR1 is SGHTA and CDR2 FQGNSA. Between the trimmed V and J ends, which lost 4 bases and 4 bases, there was a span of 14 bases. The full variable domain, with the rest looked up from reference TRBV7-2 and TRBJ1-3, is GAGVSQSPSNKVTEKGKDVELRCDPISGHTALYWYRQSLGQGLEFLIYFQGNSAPDKSGLPSDRFSAERTGGSVSTLTIQRTQQEDSAVYLCASSWGQGTGNTIYFGEGSWLTVV.

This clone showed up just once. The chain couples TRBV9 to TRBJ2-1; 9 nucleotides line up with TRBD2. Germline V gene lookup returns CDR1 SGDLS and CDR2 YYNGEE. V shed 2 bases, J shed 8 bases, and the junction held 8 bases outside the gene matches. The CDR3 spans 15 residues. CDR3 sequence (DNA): TGTGCCAGCAGCGTGAGGTCTAGCGGGATATATGAGCAGTTCTTC. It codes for CASSVRSSGIYEQFF. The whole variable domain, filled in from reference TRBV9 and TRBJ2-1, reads DSGVTQTPKHLITATGQRVTLRCSPRSGDLSVYWYQQSLDQGLQFLIQYYNGEERAKGNILERFSAQQFPDLHSELNLSSLELGDSALYFCASSVRSSGIYEQFFGPGTRLTVL.

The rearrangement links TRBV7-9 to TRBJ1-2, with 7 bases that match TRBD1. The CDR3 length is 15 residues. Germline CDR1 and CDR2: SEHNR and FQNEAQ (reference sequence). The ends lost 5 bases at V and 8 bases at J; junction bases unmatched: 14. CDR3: CASSPQGQPVGGYTF. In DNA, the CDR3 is TGTGCCAGCAGCCCACAGGGACAGCCCGTTGGCGGCTACACCTTC. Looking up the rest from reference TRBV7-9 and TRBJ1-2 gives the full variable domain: DTGVSQNPRHKITKRGQNVTFRCDPISEHNRLYWYRQTLGQGPEFLTYFQNEAQLEKSRLLSDRFSAERPKGSFSTLEIQRTEQGDSAMYLCASSPQGQPVGGYTFGSGTRLTVV.

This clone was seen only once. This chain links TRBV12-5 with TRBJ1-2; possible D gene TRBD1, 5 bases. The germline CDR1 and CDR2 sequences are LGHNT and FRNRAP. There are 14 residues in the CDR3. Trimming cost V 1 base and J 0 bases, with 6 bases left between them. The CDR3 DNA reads TGTGCTAGTGGTTTGGCGACAGCTAACTATGGCTACACCTTC. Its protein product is CASGLATANYGYTF.

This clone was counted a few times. The CDR3 here is CAIRTMNTEAFF. CDR3 DNA: TGTGCCATCAGGACAATGAACACTGAAGCTTTCTTT. This rearrangement joins TRBV10-3 to TRBJ1-1; D gene unclear. Germline V gene lookup returns CDR1 ENHRY and CDR2 SYGVKD. With 6 bases removed from V and 0 bases from J, the gap between germline ends came to 5 bases. The CDR3 sequence is 12 residues long.